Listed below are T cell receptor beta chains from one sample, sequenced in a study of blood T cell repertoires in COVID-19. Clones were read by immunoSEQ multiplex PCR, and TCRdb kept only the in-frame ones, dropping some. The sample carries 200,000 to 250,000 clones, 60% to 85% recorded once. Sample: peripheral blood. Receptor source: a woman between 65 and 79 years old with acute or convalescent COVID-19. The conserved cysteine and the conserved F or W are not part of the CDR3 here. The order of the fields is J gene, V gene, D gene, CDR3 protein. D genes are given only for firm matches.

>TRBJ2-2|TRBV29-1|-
SATGNHNTGELF
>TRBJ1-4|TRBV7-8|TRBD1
ASSPVRTGVEGLRAEKLF
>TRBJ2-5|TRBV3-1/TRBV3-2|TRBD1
ASSLRDRGFQETQY
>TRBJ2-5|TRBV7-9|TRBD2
ASSLGGLATQETQY
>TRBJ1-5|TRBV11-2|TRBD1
ASSLDRDRYQPQH
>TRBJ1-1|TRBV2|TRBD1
ASRLQGISMNTEAF
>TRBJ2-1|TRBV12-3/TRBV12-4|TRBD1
ASSWGQGQF
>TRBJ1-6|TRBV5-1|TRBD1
ASSLVGQPNSPLH
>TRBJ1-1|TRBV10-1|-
ASSDAGKAPPAF
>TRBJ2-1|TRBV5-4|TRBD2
ASSLGTSGGRGNEQF
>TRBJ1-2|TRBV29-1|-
SVGGGVGYT
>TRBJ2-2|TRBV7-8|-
ASSQRGPSNTGELF
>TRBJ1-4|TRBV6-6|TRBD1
ASRRTGPNEKLF
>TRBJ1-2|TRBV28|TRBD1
ASSYGQALNYGYT
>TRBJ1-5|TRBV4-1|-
ASSPRGGGSNQPQH